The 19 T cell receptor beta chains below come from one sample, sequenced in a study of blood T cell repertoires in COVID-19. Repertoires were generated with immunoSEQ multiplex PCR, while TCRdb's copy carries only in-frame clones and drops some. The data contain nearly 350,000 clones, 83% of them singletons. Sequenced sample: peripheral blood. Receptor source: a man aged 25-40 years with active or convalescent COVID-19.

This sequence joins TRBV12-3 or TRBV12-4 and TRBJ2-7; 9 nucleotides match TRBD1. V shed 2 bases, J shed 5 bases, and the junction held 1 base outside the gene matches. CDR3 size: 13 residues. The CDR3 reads CASSLRTGDEQYF. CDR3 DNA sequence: TGTGCCAGCAGTTTAAGGACAGGGGACGAGCAGTACTTC.

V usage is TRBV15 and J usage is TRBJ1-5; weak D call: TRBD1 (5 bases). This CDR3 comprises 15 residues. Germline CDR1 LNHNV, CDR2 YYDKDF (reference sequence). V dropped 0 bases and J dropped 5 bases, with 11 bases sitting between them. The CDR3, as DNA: TGTGCCACCAGCAGAGATAGGGCAGGGTATCAGCCCCAGCATTTT. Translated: CATSRDRAGYQPQHF.

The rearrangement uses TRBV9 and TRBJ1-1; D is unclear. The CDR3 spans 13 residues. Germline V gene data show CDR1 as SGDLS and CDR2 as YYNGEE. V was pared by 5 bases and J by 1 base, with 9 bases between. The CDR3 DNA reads TGTGCCAGCAGTGCGGATTCGAACACTGAAGCTTTCTTT. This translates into CASSADSNTEAFF.

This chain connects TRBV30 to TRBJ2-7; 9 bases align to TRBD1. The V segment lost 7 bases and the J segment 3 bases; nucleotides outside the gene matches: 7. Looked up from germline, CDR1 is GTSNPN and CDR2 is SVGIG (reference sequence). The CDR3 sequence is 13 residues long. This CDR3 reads CALKGQGLYEQYF. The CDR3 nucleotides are TGTGCCTTGAAGGGACAGGGCCTCTACGAGCAGTACTTC. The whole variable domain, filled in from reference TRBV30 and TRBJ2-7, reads SQTIHQWPATLVQPVGSPLSLECTVEGTSNPNLYWYRQAAGRGLQLLFYSVGIGQISSEVPQNLSASRPQDRQFILSSKKLLLSDSGFYLCALKGQGLYEQYFGPGTRLTVT.

CDR3 residues: CASSPWGGRESNRDEQFF. As DNA, the CDR3 is TGTGCCAGCAGCCCTTGGGGGGGGCGGGAGTCCAACAGGGATGAGCAGTTCTTC. The chain couples TRBV7-8 to TRBJ2-1, with D perhaps matching TRBD2 (7 bases). The germline V and J ends were trimmed by 5 bases and 8 bases, with 28 bases remaining between them. The CDR3 runs 18 residues. Germline V gives CDR1 SGHVS, CDR2 FQNEAQ.

The CDR3 nucleotides are TGTGCCAGCAGCCAAAACTATATTACACTAGCGGGAGCCAATGAGCAGTTCTTC. It codes for CASSQNYITLAGANEQFF. The rearrangement links TRBV3-1 (or the pseudogene TRBV3-2) to TRBJ2-1; 11 nucleotides match TRBD2. Germline CDR1 LGHDT, CDR2 YNNKEL (reference sequence). This CDR3 has 18 residues. The ends lost 2 bases at V and 6 bases at J; junction bases unmatched: 12.

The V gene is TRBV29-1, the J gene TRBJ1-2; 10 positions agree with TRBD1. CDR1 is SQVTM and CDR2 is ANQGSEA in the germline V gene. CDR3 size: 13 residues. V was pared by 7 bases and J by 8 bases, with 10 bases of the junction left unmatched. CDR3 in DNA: TGCAGCGGTACCGGGACAGGGGATCGAGGCTACACCTTC. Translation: CSGTGTGDRGYTF.

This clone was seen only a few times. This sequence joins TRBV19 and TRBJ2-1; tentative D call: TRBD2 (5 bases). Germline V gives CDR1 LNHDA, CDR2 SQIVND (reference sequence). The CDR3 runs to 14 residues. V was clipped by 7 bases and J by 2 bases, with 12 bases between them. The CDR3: CASTPDSPYNEQFF. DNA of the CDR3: TGTGCCAGTACGCCGGACTCACCCTACAATGAGCAGTTCTTC.

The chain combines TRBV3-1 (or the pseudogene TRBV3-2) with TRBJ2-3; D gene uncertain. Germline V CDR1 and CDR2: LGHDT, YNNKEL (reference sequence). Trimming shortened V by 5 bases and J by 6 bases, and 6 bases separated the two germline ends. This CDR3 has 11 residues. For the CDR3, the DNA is TGTGCCAGCAGCTCCGGGGATACGCAGTATTTT. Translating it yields CASSSGDTQYF.

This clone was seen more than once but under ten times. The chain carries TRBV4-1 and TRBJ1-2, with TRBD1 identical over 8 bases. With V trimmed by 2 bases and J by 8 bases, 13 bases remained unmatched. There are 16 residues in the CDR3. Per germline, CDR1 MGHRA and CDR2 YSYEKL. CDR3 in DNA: TGCGCCAGCAGCCAACCGCGGGACAGGTCCCCGAGAGGCTACACCTTC. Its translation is CASSQPRDRSPRGYTF.

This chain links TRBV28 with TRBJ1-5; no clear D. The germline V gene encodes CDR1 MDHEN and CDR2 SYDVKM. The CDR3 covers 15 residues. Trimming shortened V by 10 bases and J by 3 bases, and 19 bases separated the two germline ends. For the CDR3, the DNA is TGTGCCACTCTGCCGGGAGCTGGAGACAATCAGCCCCAGCATTTT. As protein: CATLPGAGDNQPQHF.

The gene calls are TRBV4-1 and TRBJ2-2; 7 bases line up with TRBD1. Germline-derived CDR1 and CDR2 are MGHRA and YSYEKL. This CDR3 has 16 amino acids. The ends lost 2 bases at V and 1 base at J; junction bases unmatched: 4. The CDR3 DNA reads TGCGCCAGCAGCCAAAGACAGGGTCAGAACACCGGGGAGCTGTTTTTT. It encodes CASSQRQGQNTGELFF.

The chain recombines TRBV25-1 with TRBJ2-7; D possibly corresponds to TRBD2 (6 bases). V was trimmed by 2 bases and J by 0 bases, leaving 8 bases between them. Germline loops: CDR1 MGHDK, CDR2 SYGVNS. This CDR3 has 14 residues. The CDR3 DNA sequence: TGTGCCAGCAGTGAAGCGGGGAGCTCCTACGAGCAGTACTTC. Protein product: CASSEAGSSYEQYF.

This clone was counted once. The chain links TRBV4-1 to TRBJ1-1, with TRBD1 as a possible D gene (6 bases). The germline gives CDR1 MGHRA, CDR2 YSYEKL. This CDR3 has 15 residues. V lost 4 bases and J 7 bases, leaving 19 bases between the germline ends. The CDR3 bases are TGCGCCAGCAGCCCCCGAACCCGGGGGGGCTTTGAAGCTTTCTTT. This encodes CASSPRTRGGFEAFF.

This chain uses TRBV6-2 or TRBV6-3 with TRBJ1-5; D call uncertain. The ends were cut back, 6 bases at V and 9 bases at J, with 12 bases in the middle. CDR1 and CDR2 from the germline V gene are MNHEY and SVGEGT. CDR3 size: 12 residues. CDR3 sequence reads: CASSGRTWPQHF. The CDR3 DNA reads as TGTGCCAGCAGCGGCCGAACGTGGCCCCAGCATTTT.

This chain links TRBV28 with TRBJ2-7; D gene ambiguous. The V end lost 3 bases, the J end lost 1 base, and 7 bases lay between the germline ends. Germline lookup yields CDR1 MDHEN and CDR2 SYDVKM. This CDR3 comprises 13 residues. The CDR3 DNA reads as TGTGCCAGCAGTTTCCCCGGGTCCTACGAGCAGTACTTC. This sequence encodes CASSFPGSYEQYF.

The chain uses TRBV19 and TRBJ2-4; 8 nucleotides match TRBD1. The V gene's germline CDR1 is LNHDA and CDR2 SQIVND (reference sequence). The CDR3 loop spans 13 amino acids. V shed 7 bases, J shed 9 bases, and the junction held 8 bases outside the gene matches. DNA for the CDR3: TGTGCCAGTACCCTGGACAGGGCTGGCATTCAGTACTTC. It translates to CASTLDRAGIQYF. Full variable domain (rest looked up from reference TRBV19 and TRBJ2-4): DGGITQSPKYLFRKEGQNVTLSCEQNLNHDAMYWYRQDPGQGLRLIYYSQIVNDFQKGDIAEGYSVSREKKESFPLTVTSAQKNPTAFYLCASTLDRAGIQYFGAGTRLSVL.

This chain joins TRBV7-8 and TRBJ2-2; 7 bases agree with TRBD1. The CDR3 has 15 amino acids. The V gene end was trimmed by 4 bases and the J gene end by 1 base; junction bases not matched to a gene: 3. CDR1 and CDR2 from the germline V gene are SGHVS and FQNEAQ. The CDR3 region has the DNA TGTGCCAGCAGCTCACAGGGGTTGAACACCGGGGAGCTGTTTTTT. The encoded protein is CASSSQGLNTGELFF.

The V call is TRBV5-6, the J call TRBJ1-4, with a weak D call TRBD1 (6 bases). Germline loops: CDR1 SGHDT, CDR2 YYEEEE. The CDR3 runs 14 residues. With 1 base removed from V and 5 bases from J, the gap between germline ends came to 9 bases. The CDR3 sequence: CASSLNRANEKLFF. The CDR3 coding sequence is TGTGCCAGCAGCTTGAACAGGGCAAATGAAAAACTGTTTTTT.